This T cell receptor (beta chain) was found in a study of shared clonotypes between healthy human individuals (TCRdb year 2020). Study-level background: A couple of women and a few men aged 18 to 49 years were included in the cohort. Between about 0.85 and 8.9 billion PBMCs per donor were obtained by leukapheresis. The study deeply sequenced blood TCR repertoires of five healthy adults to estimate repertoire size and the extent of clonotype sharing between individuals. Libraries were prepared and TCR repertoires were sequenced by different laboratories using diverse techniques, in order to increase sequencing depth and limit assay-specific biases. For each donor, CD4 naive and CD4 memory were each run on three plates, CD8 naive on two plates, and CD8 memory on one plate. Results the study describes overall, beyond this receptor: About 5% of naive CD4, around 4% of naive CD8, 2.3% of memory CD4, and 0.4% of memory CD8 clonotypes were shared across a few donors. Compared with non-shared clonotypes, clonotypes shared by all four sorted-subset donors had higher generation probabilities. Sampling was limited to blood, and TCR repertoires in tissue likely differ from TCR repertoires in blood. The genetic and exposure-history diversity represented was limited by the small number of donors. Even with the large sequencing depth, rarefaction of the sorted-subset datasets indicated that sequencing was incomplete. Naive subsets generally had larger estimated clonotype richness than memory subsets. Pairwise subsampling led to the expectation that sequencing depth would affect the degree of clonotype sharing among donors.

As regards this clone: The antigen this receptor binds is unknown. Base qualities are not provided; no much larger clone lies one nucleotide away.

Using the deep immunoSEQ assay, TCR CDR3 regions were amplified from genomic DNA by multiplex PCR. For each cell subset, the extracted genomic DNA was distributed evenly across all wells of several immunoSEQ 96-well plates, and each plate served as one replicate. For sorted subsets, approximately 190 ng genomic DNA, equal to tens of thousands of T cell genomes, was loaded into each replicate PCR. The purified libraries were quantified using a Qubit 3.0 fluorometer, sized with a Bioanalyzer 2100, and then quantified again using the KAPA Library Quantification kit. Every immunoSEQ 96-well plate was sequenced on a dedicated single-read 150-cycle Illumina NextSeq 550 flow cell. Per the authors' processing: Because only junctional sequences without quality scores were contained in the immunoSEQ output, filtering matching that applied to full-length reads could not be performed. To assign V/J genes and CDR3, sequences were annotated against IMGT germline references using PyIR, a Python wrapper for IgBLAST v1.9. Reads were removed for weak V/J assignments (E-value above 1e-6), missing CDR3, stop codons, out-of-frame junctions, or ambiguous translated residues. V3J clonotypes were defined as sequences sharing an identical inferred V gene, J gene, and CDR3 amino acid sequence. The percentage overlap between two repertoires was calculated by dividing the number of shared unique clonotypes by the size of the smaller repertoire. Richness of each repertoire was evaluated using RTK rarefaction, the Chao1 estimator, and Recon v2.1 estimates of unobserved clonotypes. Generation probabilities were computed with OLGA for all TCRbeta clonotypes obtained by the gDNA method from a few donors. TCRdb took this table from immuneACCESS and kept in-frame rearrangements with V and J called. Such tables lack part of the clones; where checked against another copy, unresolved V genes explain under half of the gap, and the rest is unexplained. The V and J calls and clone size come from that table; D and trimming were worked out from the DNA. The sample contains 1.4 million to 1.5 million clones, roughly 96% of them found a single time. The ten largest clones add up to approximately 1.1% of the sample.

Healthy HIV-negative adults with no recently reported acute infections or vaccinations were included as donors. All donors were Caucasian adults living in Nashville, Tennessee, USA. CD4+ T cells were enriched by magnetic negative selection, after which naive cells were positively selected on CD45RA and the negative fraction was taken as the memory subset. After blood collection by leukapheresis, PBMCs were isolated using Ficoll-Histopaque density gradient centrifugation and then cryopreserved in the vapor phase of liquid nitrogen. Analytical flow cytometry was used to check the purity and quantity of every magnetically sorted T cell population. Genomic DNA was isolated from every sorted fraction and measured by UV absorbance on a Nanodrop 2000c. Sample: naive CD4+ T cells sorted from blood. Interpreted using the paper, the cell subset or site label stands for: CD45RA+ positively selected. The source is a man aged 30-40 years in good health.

The DNA is as follows: TGTGCCAGCAGTTTAAGTGGACTTAAGGAGCTCGAGCAGTACTTC. Its product reads: CASSLSGLKELEQYF. The V and J genes are TRBV27 and TRBJ2-7; the D segment could be TRBD2, given 5 matching bases. The CDR3 holds 15 amino acids from the cysteine to the phenylalanine. Only CDR3 DNA remains: 45 bases, in frame from the first base. The junction shows trimming of 2 bases on V and 6 bases on J, plus 17 bases between the germline ends. Sequences MNHEY (CDR1) and SMNVEV (CDR2) are obtained from the germline V gene (reference sequence).